What follows describes a single TCR beta chain. This specimen belongs to a study of blood T cell repertoires in COVID-19. Profiling relied on immunoSEQ multiplex PCR, and the TCRdb table lists in-frame clones only, not all of them. The top ten clones hold around 0.3% of a sample with about 670,000 clones, about 87% of them seen once. Germline V gene data show CDR1 as SGHDT and CDR2 as YYEEEE. This CDR3 region has 16 residues. Trimming left V 4 bases short and J 5 bases short, with 21 bases between. What was sequenced was peripheral blood. The chain is built from TRBV5-6 and TRBJ2-5; a possible D gene is TRBD2 (6 bases). The receptor was derived from a woman younger than 30 with acute or convalescent COVID-19. CDR3 in DNA: TGTGCCAGCAGCCCACTGACGGGGACTCGGGGGGAGACCCAGTACTTC. It encodes CASSPLTGTRGETQYF.